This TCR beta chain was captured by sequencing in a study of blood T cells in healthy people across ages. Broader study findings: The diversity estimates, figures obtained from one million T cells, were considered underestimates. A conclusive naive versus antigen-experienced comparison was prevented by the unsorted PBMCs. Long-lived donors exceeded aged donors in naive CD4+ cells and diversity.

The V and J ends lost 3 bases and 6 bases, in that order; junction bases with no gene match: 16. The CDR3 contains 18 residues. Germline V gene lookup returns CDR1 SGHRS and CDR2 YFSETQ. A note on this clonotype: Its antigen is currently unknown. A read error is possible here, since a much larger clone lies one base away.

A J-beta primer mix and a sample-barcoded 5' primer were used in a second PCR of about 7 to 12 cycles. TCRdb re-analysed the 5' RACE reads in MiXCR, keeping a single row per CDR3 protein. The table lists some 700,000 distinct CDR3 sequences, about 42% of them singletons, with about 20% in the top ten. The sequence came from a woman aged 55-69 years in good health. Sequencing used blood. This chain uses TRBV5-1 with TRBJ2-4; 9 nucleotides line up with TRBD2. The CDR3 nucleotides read TGCGCCAGCAGCTATAGTAGCGGGAGAGACCGGTTGGGAAACATTCAGTACTTC. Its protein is CASSYSSGRDRLGNIQYF.